This T cell receptor (beta chain) was observed in a study of blood T cell repertoires in COVID-19. Overall study: Whether acute or convalescent, the COVID-19 samples came from the United States, Italy and Spain.

The CDR3 has 15 residues. Germline V lookup: CDR1 SGHRS, CDR2 YFSETQ. Trimming cost V 7 bases and J 3 bases, with 18 bases left between them. Original processing methods: Using reference gene primer amplification, nucleated cell counts were estimated. The table came from immunoSEQ multiplex PCR; TCRdb's copy has only in-frame clones and leaves some out. V, J and clone size are taken as reported in that table, and D and trimming were inferred from the DNA itself. Of some 60,000 clones in the sample, about 90% were seen once. The gene calls are TRBV5-1 and TRBJ2-3; TRBD2 might be the D (6 bases). The sequence was collected from a man aged 55-75 years with acute or convalescent COVID-19. The specimen sequenced was peripheral blood. CDR3 DNA: TGCGCCAGCGGGCCGGGACTCTCATTGACAGATACGCAGTATTTT. Amino acid sequence: CASGPGLSLTDTQYF.